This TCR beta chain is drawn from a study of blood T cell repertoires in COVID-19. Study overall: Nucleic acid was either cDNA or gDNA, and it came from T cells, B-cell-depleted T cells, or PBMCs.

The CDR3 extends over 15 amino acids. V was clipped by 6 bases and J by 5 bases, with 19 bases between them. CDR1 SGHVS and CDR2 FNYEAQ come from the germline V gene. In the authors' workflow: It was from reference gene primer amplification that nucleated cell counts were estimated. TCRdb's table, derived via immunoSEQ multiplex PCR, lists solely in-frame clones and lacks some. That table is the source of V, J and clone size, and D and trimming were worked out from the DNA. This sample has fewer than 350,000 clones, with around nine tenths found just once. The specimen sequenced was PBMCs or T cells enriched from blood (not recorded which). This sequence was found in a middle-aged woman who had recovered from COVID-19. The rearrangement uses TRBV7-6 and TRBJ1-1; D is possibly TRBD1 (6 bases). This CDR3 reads CASSSPGPRGTEAFF. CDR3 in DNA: TGTGCCAGCAGTTCACCGGGACCTAGGGGGACTGAAGCTTTCTTT.